The 13 T cell receptor beta chains reported below all come from one sample, sequenced in a study of OX40 agonist ivuxolimab in advanced cancers. Profiled with immunoSEQ multiplex PCR; TCRdb holds only in-frame clones, not every one. The sample includes some 40,000 clones, about nine tenths of them seen just once. This sample comprised CD4+ or CD8+ T cells sorted from blood, obtained in a trial of the OX40 agonist ivuxolimab. All receptors come from an adult with an advanced solid tumor such as melanoma, head and neck, liver or kidney cancer.

The chain couples TRBV29-1 to TRBJ2-7, with TRBD2 matching 7 bases. In germline, CDR1 is SQVTM, CDR2 ANQGSEA. CDR3 length: 14 amino acids. Trimming removed 6 bases from V and 0 bases from J; junction bases left unmatched: 8. This CDR3 reads CSVGNPGGSYEQYF. In nucleotides, the CDR3 is TGCAGCGTCGGGAATCCGGGGGGCTCCTACGAGCAGTACTTC.

This chain links TRBV19 with TRBJ2-7, with a tentative D call TRBD2 (6 bases). Germline CDR1 is LNHDA and CDR2 is SQIVND (reference sequence). Deletions cut 1 base from V and 2 bases from J, with 12 bases between. This CDR3 comprises 15 residues. CDR3 sequence reads: CASSIGPGGTYEQYF. CDR3 DNA sequence: TGTGCCAGTAGTATAGGTCCCGGGGGAACCTACGAGCAGTACTTC. Drawing the rest from reference TRBV19 and TRBJ2-7, the complete variable domain is DGGITQSPKYLFRKEGQNVTLSCEQNLNHDAMYWYRQDPGQGLRLIYYSQIVNDFQKGDIAEGYSVSREKKESFPLTVTSAQKNPTAFYLCASSIGPGGTYEQYFGPGTRLTVT.

The chain employs TRBV28 and TRBJ2-3; D uncertain. V was shortened by 1 base and J by 6 bases, with 8 bases between the two germline ends. From germline, CDR1 is MDHEN and CDR2 SYDVKM. The CDR3 spans 13 residues. The DNA of the CDR3 is TGTGCCAGCAGTTTATCCCTGGGGGATACGCAGTATTTT. This translates into CASSLSLGDTQYF.

This chain connects TRBV7-2 to TRBJ2-1; D perhaps matches TRBD2 (6 bases). Germline V gene data show CDR1 as SGHTA and CDR2 as FQGNSA. The CDR3 contains 14 residues. Trimming took 5 bases from V and 6 from J, leaving 14 bases between them. In DNA, the CDR3 is TGTGCCAGCAGCACGCCGGGACTCATCAATGAGCAGTTCTTC. It translates to CASSTPGLINEQFF.

This chain joins TRBV13 and TRBJ1-2, with unresolved D. The CDR3 has 12 amino acids. Germline values: CDR1 PRHDT, CDR2 FYEKMQ (reference sequence). V lost 1 base and J 6 bases, leaving 6 bases between the germline ends. The CDR3 DNA reads TGTGCCAGCAGCTTAGCCTTAGATGGCTACACCTTC. Translating gives CASSLALDGYTF.

This clone was observed a handful of times. The chain uses TRBV11-2 and TRBJ1-3, with 8 bases identical to TRBD1. After removal of 10 bases from V and 4 bases from J, the junction contained 9 bases not matched to a gene. The CDR3 is made up of 14 amino acids. CDR1 is SGHAT and CDR2 is FQNNGV in the germline V gene. The CDR3 coding sequence is TGTGCCACCTTAGACAGGGGAGCAGGAAACACCATATATTTT. Protein product: CATLDRGAGNTIYF. The whole variable domain, remainder taken from reference TRBV11-2 and TRBJ1-3, is EAGVAQSPRYKIIEKRQSVAFWCNPISGHATLYWYQQILGQGPKLLIQFQNNGVVDDSQLPKDRFSAERLKGVDSTLKIQPAKLEDSAVYLCATLDRGAGNTIYFGEGSWLTVV.

This rearrangement joins TRBV19 to TRBJ2-1; TRBD1 agrees at 8 bases. Germline-derived CDR1 and CDR2 are LNHDA and SQIVND (reference sequence). J lost 4 bases, V lost 2 bases, and 7 bases had no gene match. CDR3 length equals 16 residues. The CDR3 sequence is CASSIIDRGGYNEQFF. In DNA, the CDR3 is TGTGCCAGTAGTATAATCGACAGGGGTGGATACAATGAGCAGTTCTTC.

The rearrangement uses TRBV30 and TRBJ2-7; D perhaps matches TRBD1 (6 bases). Germline CDR1 and CDR2: GTSNPN and SVGIG (reference sequence). Trimming cost V 0 bases and J 2 bases, with 8 bases left between them. This CDR3 has 13 amino acids. The CDR3 protein is CAWSVGAAYEQYF. The CDR3 DNA is TGTGCCTGGAGTGTGGGGGCAGCCTACGAGCAGTACTTC.

This chain uses TRBV9 with TRBJ2-1, with 11 bases lining up with TRBD2. The trim removed 3 bases at V and 5 bases at J, leaving 4 bases unmatched. Germline CDR1 is SGDLS and CDR2 is YYNGEE. The CDR3 spans 15 residues. DNA for the CDR3: TGTGCCAGCAGCGCTGGGACTAGCGGTAACAATGAGCAGTTCTTC. It translates to CASSAGTSGNNEQFF.

The rearrangement joins TRBV9 to TRBJ1-2, with TRBD1 matching over 12 bases. The length of the CDR3 is 16 residues. V shed 0 bases, J shed 6 bases, and the junction held 6 bases outside the gene matches. Germline V CDR1 and CDR2: SGDLS, YYNGEE. The CDR3 is CASSVAQGQGAHGYTF. CDR3 DNA sequence: TGTGCCAGCAGCGTAGCTCAGGGACAGGGGGCCCATGGCTACACCTTC.

This clone was seen just once. The chain is built from TRBV4-1 and TRBJ2-7; D is undetermined. This CDR3 comprises 18 residues. Germline lookup yields CDR1 MGHRA and CDR2 YSYEKL. V was clipped by 1 base and J by 0 bases, with 19 bases between them. The CDR3 region has the DNA TGCGCCAGCAGCCAAGTCCTTACCCTTGGCCAGACCTCCTACGAGCAGTACTTC. Encoded protein: CASSQVLTLGQTSYEQYF.

This rearrangement joins TRBV13 to TRBJ2-2; D remains ambiguous. The CDR3 is made up of 14 amino acids. Germline lookup yields CDR1 PRHDT and CDR2 FYEKMQ (reference sequence). With 0 bases removed from V and 4 bases from J, the gap between germline ends came to 6 bases. This chain's CDR3 is CASSLGEITGELFF. The DNA of the CDR3 is TGTGCCAGCAGCTTAGGGGAGATCACCGGGGAGCTGTTTTTT.

This clone was recorded only once. The V call is TRBV30, the J call TRBJ2-2, with 9 bases lining up with TRBD2. Germline CDR1 is GTSNPN and CDR2 is SVGIG (reference sequence). Trimming at V came to 8 bases and at J to 6 bases, leaving 19 bases not matched to a gene. The CDR3 loop spans 17 amino acids. Written as DNA, the CDR3 is TGTGCCGGTGGACTCCTGGTTAGCGGGAGAAAGGCCGGGGAGCTGTTTTTT. This translates into CAGGLLVSGRKAGELFF.